The 4 T cell receptor beta chains reported below all come from one sample, sequenced in a study of T cell responses to AZD1222 COVID-19 vaccine (dated by TCRdb to 2020 to 2022). In the paper's terms, the time point label means: about 28 days (+/-7) after the second vaccine dose. The library was built by means of the immunoSEQ multiplex PCR assay. Imported from immuneACCESS, the table was reduced by TCRdb to in-frame sequences with V and J called. These copies leave out some clones; in studies compared against another copy, an unresolved V gene accounts for under half, and the cause of the remainder is not known. The sample table lists 120,000 or so clones, 84% of them with a count of one. The ten largest clones represent about 29% of the sample. The sequencing used peripheral blood, collected 28 days after the second AZD1222 dose. The receptors were sampled from an adult who received the AZD1222 COVID-19 vaccine.

This clone was counted only a few times. The rearrangement uses TRBV29-1 and TRBJ1-3; no firm D call. The CDR3 runs to 12 residues. Between the trimmed V and J ends, which lost 2 bases and 0 bases, there was a span of 2 bases. Germline V gene data show CDR1 as SQVTM and CDR2 as ANQGSEA. The CDR3 sequence: CSVEHSGNTIYF. CDR3 nucleotides: TGCAGCGTTGAACACTCTGGAAACACCATATATTTT.

This clone was seen only a few times. The J gene is TRBJ1-1, the V gene TRBV7-2; 7 bases align to TRBD1. V trimming: 2 bases; J trimming: 10 bases; junction bases outside the gene matches: 7. Germline CDR1 SGHTA, CDR2 FQGNSA. The CDR3 totals 13 residues. CDR3 coding DNA: TGTGCCAGCAGCTTACAGGGGGAGAATCGAGCTTTCTTT. It translates to CASSLQGENRAFF.

The chain joins TRBV28 to TRBJ2-7; 8 bases map to TRBD2. CDR1 MDHEN and CDR2 SYDVKM come from the germline V gene. This CDR3 contains 14 residues. The V segment lost 7 bases and the J segment 7 bases; nucleotides outside the gene matches: 12. The CDR3 reads CASISGGGRREQYF. CDR3 bases: TGTGCCAGCATCTCTGGAGGCGGGAGGCGGGAGCAGTACTTC. Drawing the rest from reference TRBV28 and TRBJ2-7, the complete variable domain is DVKVTQSSRYLVKRTGEKVFLECVQDMDHENMFWYRQDPGLGLRLIYFSYDVKMKEKGDIPEGYSVSREKKERFSLILESASTNQTSMYLCASISGGGRREQYFGPGTRLTVT.

The chain uses TRBV6-2 or TRBV6-3 and TRBJ2-7; TRBD1 matches at 8 bases. CDR1 and CDR2 (germline): MNHEY, SVGEGT. This CDR3 comprises 16 residues. V lost 6 bases to trimming and J lost 1 base; unmatched junction nucleotides: 11. The CDR3 is CASSYPTGVTSYEQYF. The CDR3 region has the DNA TGTGCCAGCAGCTATCCGACAGGGGTCACTTCCTACGAGCAGTACTTC.